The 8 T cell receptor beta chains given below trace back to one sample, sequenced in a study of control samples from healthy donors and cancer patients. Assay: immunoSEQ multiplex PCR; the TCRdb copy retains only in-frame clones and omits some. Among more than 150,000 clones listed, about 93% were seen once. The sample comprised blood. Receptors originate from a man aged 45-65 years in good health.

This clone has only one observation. The CDR3 loop is CASSPGRNYGYTF. DNA of the CDR3: TGTGCCAGCAGCCCCGGGAGAAACTATGGCTACACCTTC. This rearrangement joins TRBV5-8 to TRBJ1-2; D call uncertain. V lost 4 bases and J 2 bases, leaving 9 bases between the germline ends. The CDR3 sequence is 13 residues long. Germline CDR1 is SGHTS and CDR2 is YDEGEE.

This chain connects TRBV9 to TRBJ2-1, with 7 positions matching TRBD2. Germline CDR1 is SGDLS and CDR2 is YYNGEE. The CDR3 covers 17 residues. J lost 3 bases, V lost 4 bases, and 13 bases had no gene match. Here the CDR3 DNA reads TGTGCCAGCAGCCGTGTGGGTGCTAGCGGAGGCTACAATGAGCAGTTCTTC. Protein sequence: CASSRVGASGGYNEQFF.

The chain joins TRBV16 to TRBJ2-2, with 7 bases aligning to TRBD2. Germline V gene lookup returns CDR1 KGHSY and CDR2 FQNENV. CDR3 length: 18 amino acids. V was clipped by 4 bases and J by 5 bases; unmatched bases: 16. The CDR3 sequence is CASSPRLGVAGETGELFF. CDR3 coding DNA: TGTGCCAGCAGCCCTCGACTAGGGGTAGCGGGCGAAACCGGGGAGCTGTTTTTT.

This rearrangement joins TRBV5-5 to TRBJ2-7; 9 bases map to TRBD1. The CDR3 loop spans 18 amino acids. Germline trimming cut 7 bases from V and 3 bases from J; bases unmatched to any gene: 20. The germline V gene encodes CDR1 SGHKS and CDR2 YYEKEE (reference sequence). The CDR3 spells CASFYQVPGQGPSYEQYF. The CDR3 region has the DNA TGTGCCAGCTTTTACCAGGTGCCGGGACAGGGTCCGAGCTACGAGCAGTACTTC.

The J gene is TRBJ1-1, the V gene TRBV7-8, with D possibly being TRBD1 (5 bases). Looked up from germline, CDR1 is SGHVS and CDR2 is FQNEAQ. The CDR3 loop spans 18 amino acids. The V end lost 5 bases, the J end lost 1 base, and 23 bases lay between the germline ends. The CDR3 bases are TGTGCCAGCAGCCCCCAGCGGGGACTGCCGACTTCGAACACTGAAGCTTTCTTT. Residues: CASSPQRGLPTSNTEAFF.

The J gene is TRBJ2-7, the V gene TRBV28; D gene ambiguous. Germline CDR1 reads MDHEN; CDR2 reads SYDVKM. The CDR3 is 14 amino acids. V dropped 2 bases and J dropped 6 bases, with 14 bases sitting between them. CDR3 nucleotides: TGTGCCAGCAGTTTACCATCAACCTTTTCCGAGCAGTACTTC. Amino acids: CASSLPSTFSEQYF.

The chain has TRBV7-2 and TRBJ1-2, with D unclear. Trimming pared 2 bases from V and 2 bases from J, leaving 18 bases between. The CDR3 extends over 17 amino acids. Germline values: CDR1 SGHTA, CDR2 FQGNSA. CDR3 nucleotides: TGTGCCAGCAGCTTAATCACTGCAGTAGACCGGAACTATGGCTACACCTTC. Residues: CASSLITAVDRNYGYTF.

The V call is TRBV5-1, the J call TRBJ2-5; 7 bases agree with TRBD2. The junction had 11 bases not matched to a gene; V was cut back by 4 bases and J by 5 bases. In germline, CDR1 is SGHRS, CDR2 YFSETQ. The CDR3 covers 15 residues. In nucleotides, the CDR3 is TGCGCCAGCAGCCTGGGGCTAGCGGTAAAGGAGACCCAGTACTTC. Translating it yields CASSLGLAVKETQYF.